This T cell receptor (beta chain) was sequenced during a study of T cells in Graves' hyperthyroidism and ophthalmopathy. Study outcomes and limitations: Within blood appeared most thyroid clonotypes that had expanded above 0.001.

Germline loops: CDR1 SGHTA, CDR2 FQGNSA. The CDR3 sequence is 15 residues long. The J segment lost 8 bases and the V segment lost 5 bases, leaving 10 bases of the junction unmatched. Concerning this clonotype itself: What it binds is unknown.

TCR beta CDR3 sequences were amplified from RNA transcripts. First-round RT-PCR with HTBI primers amplified the TCR CDR3 region. TCRdb redid the calling of the multiplex PCR reads with MiXCR, one entry per CDR3 protein. The table lists roughly 500,000 distinct CDR3 sequences, roughly 45% of them singletons. The receptor was derived from an adult woman with Graves' disease, either hyperthyroidism or ophthalmopathy (not recorded which). The J gene is TRBJ1-1, the V gene TRBV7-2, with 11 bases lining up with TRBD1. Sequenced input: peripheral blood or thyroid tissue (not recorded which). In DNA, the CDR3 is TGTGCCAGCAGCCGACGGGACAGGGGGTCCGACGAAGCTTTCTTT. As protein: CASSRRDRGSDEAFF.